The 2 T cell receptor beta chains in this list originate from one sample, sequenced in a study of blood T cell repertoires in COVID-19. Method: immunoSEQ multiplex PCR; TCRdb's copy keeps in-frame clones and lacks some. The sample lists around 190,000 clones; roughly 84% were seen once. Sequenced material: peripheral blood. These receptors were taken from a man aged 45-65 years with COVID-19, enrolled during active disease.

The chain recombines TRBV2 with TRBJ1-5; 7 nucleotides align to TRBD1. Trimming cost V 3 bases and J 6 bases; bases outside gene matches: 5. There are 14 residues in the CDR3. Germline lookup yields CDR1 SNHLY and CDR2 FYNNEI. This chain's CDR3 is CASSDRGRSQPQHF. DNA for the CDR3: TGTGCCAGCAGTGATAGGGGGCGTAGTCAGCCCCAGCATTTT.

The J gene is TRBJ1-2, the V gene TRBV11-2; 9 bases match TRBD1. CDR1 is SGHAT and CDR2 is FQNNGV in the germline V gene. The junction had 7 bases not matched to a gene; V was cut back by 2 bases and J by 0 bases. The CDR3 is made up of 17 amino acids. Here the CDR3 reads CASSLFSGTGTNYGYTF. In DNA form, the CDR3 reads TGTGCCAGCAGCTTATTCAGTGGGACAGGGACTAACTATGGCTACACCTTC.